This T cell receptor beta chain was identified during a study of PD-1 blockade in classical Hodgkin lymphoma. Study-level background: Patients were administered nivolumab (3 mg/kg intravenously) every 2 weeks. General study points: Diversity in CD4+ TCRs, unlike that measured in CD8+ TCRs, had risen significantly by C4D1. Newly diagnosed patients and complete responders had comparable diversity at baseline. Healthy donors were reported to have higher baseline TCR diversity than newly diagnosed patients.

This clone was detected only once. What it binds is unknown. CDR1 is LNHDA and CDR2 is SQIVND in the germline V gene (reference sequence). V lost 5 bases to trimming and J lost 3 bases, with 11 bases between them. There are 13 residues in the CDR3. Time point of the sample: cycle 4 day 1 (C4D1), after 6 weeks of nivolumab. Each of the patients experienced relapse following autologous stem cell transplantation, and their brentuximab vedotin exposure differed. Using immunoSEQ multiplex PCR, the repertoire was profiled, and TCRdb retains in-frame clones only, with some absent. In the table there are roughly 96,000 clones, around 93% of which are singletons.

This material consisted of peripheral blood mononuclear cells (PBMCs), taken before the fourth cycle of nivolumab. The chain is built from TRBV19 and TRBJ2-7; TRBD2 is a possible D gene (5 bases). The TCR originated in a human donor with classical Hodgkin lymphoma. CDR3 amino acids: CASSPNDYYEQYF. Here the CDR3 DNA reads TGTGCCAGTAGTCCGAATGACTACTACGAGCAGTACTTC. The whole variable domain, remainder taken from reference TRBV19 and TRBJ2-7, is DGGITQSPKYLFRKEGQNVTLSCEQNLNHDAMYWYRQDPGQGLRLIYYSQIVNDFQKGDIAEGYSVSREKKESFPLTVTSAQKNPTAFYLCASSPNDYYEQYFGPGTRLTVT.